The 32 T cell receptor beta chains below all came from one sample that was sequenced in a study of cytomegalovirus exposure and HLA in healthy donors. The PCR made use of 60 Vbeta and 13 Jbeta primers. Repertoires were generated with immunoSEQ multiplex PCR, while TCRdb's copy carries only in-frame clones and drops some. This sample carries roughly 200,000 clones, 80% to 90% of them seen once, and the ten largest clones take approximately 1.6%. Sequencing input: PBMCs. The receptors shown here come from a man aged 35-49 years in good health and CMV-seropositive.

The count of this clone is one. For the CDR3, the DNA is TGTGCCAGCCGCTCTACTAACACCGGGGAGCTGTTTTTT. As protein: CASRSTNTGELFF. J is TRBJ2-2 and V is TRBV6-5; D call uncertain. Trimming left V 8 bases short and J 2 bases short, with 9 bases between. The CDR3 length is 13 residues. Germline-derived CDR1 and CDR2 are MNHEY and SVGAGI.

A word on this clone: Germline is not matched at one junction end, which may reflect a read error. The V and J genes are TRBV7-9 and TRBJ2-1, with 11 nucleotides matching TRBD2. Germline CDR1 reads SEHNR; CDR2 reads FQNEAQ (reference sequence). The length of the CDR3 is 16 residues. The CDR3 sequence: CASSLESGLAARERFF. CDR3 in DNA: TGTGCCAGCAGCTTAGAGTCGGGACTAGCGGCCAGGGAGCGGTTCTTC.

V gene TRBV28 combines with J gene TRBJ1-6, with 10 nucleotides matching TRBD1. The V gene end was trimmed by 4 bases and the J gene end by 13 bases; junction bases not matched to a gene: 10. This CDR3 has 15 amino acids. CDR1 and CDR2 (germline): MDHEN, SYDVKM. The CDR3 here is CASSSPGQGRRPLHF. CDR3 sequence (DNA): TGTGCCAGCAGTTCTCCGGGACAGGGGAGAAGGCCCCTCCACTTT.

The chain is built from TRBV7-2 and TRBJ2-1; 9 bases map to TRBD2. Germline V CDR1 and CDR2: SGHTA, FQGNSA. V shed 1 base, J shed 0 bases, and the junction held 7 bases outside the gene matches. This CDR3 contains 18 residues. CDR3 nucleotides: TGTGCCAGCAGCTTAGGGGGGCTAGCGGGAAGCTCCTACAATGAGCAGTTCTTC. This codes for CASSLGGLAGSSYNEQFF.

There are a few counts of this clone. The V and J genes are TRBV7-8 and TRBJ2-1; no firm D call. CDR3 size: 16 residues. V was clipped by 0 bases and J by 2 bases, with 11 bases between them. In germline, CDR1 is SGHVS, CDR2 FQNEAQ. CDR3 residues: CASSLARLPAYNEQFF. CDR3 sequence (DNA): TGTGCCAGCAGCTTAGCGCGGCTACCAGCCTACAATGAGCAGTTCTTC.

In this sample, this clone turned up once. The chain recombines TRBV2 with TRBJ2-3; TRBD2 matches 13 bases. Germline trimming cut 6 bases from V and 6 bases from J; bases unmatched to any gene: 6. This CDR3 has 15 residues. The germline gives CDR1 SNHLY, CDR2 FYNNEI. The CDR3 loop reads CASRGLAGVADTQYF. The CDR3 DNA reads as TGTGCCAGCAGAGGACTAGCGGGAGTAGCGGATACGCAGTATTTT.

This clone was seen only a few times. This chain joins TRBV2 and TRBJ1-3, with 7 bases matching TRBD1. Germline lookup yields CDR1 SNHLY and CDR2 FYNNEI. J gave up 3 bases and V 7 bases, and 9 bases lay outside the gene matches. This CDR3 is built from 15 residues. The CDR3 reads CASKFEGALGNTIYF. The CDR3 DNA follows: TGTGCCAGCAAATTCGAGGGGGCGCTTGGAAACACCATATATTTT.

In DNA, the CDR3 is TGTGCCAGCAGTTACGCGGGGGCGTTGAATGGCTACACCTTC. Translating gives CASSYAGALNGYTF. The chain uses TRBV6-5 and TRBJ1-2; a weak D match, TRBD1 (6 bases). From germline, CDR1 is MNHEY and CDR2 SVGAGI. CDR3 length equals 14 residues. Trimming took 2 bases from V and 6 from J, leaving 13 bases between them.

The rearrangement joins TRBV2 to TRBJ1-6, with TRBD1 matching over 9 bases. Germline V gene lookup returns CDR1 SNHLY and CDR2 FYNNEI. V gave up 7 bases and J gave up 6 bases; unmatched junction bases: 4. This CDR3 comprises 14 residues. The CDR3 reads CASIRDRVNSPLHF. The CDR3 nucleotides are TGTGCCAGCATCCGGGACAGGGTTAATTCACCCCTCCACTTT.

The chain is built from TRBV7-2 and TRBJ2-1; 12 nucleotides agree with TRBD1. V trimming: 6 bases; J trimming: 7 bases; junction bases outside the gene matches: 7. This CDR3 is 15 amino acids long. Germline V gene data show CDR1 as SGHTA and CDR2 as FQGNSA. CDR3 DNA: TGTGCCAGCAGTCGGGACAGGGGGCTGGGGAATGAGCAGTTCTTC. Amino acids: CASSRDRGLGNEQFF.

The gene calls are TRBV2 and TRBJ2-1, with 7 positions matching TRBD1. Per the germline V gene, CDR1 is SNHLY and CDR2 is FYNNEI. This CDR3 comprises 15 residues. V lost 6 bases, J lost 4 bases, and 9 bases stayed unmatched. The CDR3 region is CASRLGTEHYNEQFF. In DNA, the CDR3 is TGTGCCAGCAGATTAGGGACAGAGCATTACAATGAGCAGTTCTTC.

The DNA of the CDR3 is TGTGCCATCAGTGAACGGGACACCTACGAGCAGTACTTC. The encoded protein is CAISERDTYEQYF. This chain joins TRBV10-3 and TRBJ2-7; D may be TRBD1 (6 bases). Germline V lookup: CDR1 ENHRY, CDR2 SYGVKD. The CDR3 sequence is 13 residues long. The ends were cut back, 3 bases at V and 2 bases at J, with 8 bases in the middle.

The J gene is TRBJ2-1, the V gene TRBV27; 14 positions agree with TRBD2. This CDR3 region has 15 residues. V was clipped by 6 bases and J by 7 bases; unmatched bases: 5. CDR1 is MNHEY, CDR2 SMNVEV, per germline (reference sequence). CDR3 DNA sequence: TGTGCCAGCAGGTCGACTAGCGGGAGGGCAAATGAGCAGTTCTTC. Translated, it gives CASRSTSGRANEQFF.

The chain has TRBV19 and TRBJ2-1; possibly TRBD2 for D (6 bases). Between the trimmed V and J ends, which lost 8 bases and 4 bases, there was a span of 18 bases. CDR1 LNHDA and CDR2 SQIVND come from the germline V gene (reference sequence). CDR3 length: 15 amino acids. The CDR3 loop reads CASSGRGGSYNEQFF. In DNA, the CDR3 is TGTGCCAGTTCAGGTAGGGGAGGATCGTACAATGAGCAGTTCTTC.

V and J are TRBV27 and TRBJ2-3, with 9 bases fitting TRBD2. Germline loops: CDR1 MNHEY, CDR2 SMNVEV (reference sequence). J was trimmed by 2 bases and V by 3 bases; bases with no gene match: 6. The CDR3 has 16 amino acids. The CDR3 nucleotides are TGTGCCAGCAGTTTTTTGACTAGCGGATACACAGATACGCAGTATTTT. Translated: CASSFLTSGYTDTQYF.

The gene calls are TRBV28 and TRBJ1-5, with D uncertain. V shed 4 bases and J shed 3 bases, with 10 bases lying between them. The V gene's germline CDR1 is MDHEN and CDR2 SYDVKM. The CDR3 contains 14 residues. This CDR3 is CASSSLSPNQPQHF. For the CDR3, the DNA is TGTGCCAGCAGTTCGCTGAGCCCCAATCAGCCCCAGCATTTT.

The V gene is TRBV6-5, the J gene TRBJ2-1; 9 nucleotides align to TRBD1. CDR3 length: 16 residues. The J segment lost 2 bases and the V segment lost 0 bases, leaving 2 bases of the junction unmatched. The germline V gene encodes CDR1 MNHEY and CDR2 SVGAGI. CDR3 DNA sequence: TGTGCCAGCAGTTACTCGGGACAGGGAGCCTACAATGAGCAGTTCTTC. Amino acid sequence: CASSYSGQGAYNEQFF.

Here the CDR3 DNA reads TGTGCCAGTAGTATCCCTGACAGGAGTAGCAATCAGCCCCAGCATTTT. This gives the protein CASSIPDRSSNQPQHF. The chain has TRBV19 and TRBJ1-5, with D maybe TRBD1 (6 bases). This CDR3 contains 16 residues. V was pared by 3 bases and J by 0 bases, with 12 bases between. Per the germline V gene, CDR1 is LNHDA and CDR2 is SQIVND (reference sequence).

The CDR3: CASSPVGGIYEQYF. In nucleotides, the CDR3 is TGTGCCAGCTCACCGGTGGGCGGGATCTACGAGCAGTACTTC. The chain carries TRBV18 and TRBJ2-7, with D possibly matching TRBD2 (6 bases). Germline CDR1 reads KGHSH; CDR2 reads LQKENI. Trimming took 3 bases from V and 3 from J, leaving 12 bases between them. The CDR3 consists of 14 residues.

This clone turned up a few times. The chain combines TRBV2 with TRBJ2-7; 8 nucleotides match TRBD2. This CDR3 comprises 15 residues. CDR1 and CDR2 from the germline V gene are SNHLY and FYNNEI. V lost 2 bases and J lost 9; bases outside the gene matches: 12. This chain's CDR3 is CASSESGGQFSGQYF. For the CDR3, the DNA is TGTGCCAGCAGTGAATCGGGAGGGCAGTTTTCGGGGCAGTACTTC.

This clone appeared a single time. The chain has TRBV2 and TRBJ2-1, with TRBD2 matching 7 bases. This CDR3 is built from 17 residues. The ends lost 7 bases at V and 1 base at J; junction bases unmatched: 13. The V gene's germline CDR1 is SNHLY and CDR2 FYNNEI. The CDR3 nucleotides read TGTGCCAGCATCTCCCTCCTGAGCGGGAATTCCTACAATGAGCAGTTCTTC. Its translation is CASISLLSGNSYNEQFF.

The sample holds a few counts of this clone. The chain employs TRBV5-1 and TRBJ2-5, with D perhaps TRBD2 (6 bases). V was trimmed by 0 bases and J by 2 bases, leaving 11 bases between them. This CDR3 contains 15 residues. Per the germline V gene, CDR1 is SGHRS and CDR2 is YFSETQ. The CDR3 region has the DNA TGCGCCAGCAGCTTGGACGGGAGAGCTCAAGAGACCCAGTACTTC. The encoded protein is CASSLDGRAQETQYF.

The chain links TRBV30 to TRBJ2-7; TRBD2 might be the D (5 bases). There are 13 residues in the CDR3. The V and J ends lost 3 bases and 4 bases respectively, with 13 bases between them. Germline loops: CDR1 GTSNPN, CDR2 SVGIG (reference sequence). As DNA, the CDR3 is TGTGCCTGGAGAGGAGGAGCCATGTACGAGCAGTACTTC. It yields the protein CAWRGGAMYEQYF.

This chain's CDR3 is CASSFLEGGGRDTSYEQYF. CDR3 bases: TGTGCCAGCAGCTTCCTAGAAGGGGGGGGCCGGGACACCTCCTACGAGCAGTACTTC. The chain has TRBV11-2 and TRBJ2-7; weak D call: TRBD2 (7 bases). CDR1 and CDR2 from the germline V gene are SGHAT and FQNNGV. V lost 3 bases and J lost 0, with 24 bases in between. This CDR3 has 19 residues.

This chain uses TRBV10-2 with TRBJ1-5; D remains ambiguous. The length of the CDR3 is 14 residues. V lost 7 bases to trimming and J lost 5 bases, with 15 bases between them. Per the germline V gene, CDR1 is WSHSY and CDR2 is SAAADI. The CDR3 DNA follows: TGCGCCAGCACCGGAGGACTCTTAGATCAGCCCCAGCATTTT. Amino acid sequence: CASTGGLLDQPQHF.

CDR3 sequence (DNA): TGTGCCAGCAGCCCAACAGCTCCTGGGGCCAACGTCCTGACTTTC. Protein: CASSPTAPGANVLTF. The chain links TRBV7-3 to TRBJ2-6; D gene uncertain. CDR3 length: 15 residues. Between the trimmed V and J ends, which lost 5 bases and 2 bases, there was a span of 10 bases. Germline V gives CDR1 SGHTA, CDR2 FQGTGA.

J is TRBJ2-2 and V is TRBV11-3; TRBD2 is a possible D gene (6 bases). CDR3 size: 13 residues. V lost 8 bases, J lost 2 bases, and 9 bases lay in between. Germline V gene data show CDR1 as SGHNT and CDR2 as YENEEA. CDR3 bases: TGTGCCAGCGGGAGGACAAACACCGGGGAGCTGTTTTTT. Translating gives CASGRTNTGELFF.

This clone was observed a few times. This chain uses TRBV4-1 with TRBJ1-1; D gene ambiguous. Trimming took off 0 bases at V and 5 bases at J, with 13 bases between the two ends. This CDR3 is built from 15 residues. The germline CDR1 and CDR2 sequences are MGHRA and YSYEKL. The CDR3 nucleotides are TGCGCCAGCAGCCAAGAAAATAGAGGGAGGACTGAAGCTTTCTTT. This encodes CASSQENRGRTEAFF.

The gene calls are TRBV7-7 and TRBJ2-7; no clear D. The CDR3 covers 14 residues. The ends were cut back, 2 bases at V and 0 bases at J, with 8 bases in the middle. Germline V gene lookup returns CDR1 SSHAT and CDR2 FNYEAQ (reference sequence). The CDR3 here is CASSLQASSYEQYF. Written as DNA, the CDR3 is TGTGCCAGCAGCTTACAGGCAAGCTCCTACGAGCAGTACTTC.

Written as DNA, the CDR3 is TGTGCCAGCAGCTTGGTACTAGCGTACACAGATACGCAGTATTTT. Translated: CASSLVLAYTDTQYF. J is TRBJ2-3 and V is TRBV5-5, with 7 bases lining up with TRBD2. CDR1 is SGHKS and CDR2 is YYEKEE in the germline V gene (reference sequence). With 0 bases clipped from V and 2 bases from J, the junction kept 3 bases outside the gene matches. CDR3 length: 15 residues. Drawing the rest from reference TRBV5-5 and TRBJ2-3, the complete variable domain is DAGVTQSPTHLIKTRGQQVTLRCSPISGHKSVSWYQQVLGQGPQFIFQYYEKEERGRGNFPDRFSARQFPNYSSELNVNALLLGDSALYLCASSLVLAYTDTQYFGPGTRLTVL.

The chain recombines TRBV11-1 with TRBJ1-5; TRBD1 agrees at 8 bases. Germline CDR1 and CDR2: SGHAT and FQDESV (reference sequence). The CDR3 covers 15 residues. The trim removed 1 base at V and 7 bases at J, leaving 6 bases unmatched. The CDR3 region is CASSLDPTGDQPQHF. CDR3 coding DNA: TGTGCCAGCAGCTTAGACCCGACAGGGGACCAGCCCCAGCATTTT.

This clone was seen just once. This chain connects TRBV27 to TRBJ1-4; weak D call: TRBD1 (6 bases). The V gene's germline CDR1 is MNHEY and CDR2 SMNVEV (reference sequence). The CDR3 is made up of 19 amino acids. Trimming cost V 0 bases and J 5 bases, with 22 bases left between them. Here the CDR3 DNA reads TGTGCCAGCAGTTTATCTCATAACAGACGGGGGGCTAGGAATGAAAAACTGTTTTTT. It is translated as CASSLSHNRRGARNEKLFF.